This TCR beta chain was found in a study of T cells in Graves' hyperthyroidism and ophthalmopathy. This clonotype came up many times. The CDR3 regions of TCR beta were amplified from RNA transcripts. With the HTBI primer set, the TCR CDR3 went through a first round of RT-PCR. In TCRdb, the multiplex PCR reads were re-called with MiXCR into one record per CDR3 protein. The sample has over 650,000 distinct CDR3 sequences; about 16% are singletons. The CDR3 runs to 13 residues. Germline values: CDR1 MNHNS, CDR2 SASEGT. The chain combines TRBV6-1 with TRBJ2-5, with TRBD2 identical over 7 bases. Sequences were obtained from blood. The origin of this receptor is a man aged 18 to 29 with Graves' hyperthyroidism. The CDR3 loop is CAERGGREETQYF. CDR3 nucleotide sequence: TGTGCAGAACGCGGCGGGAGAGAAGAGACCCAGTACTTC.